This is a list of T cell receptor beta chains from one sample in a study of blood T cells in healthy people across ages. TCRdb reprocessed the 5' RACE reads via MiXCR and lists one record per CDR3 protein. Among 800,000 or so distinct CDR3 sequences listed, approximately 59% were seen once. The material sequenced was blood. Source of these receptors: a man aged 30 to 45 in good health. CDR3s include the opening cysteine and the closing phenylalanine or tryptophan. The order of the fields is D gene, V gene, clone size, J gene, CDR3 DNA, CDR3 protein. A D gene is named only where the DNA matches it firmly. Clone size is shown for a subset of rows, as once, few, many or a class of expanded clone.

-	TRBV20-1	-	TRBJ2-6	TGCAGTGCTCCGTACAGGGAGGGGAGTGACTCTGGGGCCAACGTCCTGACTTTC	CSAPYREGSDSGANVLTF
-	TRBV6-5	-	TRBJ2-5	TGTGCCAGCAGTTACAACGACGCCCAAGAGACCCAGTACTTC	CASSYNDAQETQYF
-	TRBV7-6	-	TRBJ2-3	TGTGCCAGCAGCTTTGACTTCACAGATACGCAGTATTTT	CASSFDFTDTQYF
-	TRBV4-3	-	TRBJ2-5	TGCGCCAGCAGCCAAGATTTAGACCGAGGGGAGACCCAGTACTTC	CASSQDLDRGETQYF
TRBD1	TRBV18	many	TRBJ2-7	TGTGCCAGCAGCCCGAGGGACAGACCCTACGAGCAGTACTTC	CASSPRDRPYEQYF
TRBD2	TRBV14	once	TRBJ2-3	TGTGCCAGCAGCCCCGACCTGGCGGGGGAGAGCACAGATACGCAGTATTTT	CASSPDLAGESTDTQYF
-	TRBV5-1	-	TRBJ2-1	TGCGCCAGCAGCTCGGGAGGGACAGGGTTGACTGAGCAGTTCTTC	CASSSGGTGLTEQFF
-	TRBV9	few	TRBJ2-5	TGTGCCAGCAGCGTGGGAATTGGAGAGACCCAGTACTTC	CASSVGIGETQYF
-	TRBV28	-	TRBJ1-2	TGTGCCCTACGGGGGGACGGTGGCTACACCTTC	CALRGDGGYTF
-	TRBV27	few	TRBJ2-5	TGTGCCAGCGATCTGGAGACCCAGTACTTC	CASDLETQYF
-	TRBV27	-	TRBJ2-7	TGTGCCAGCAGCGCCGGGGACGGACTATACGAGCAGTACTTC	CASSAGDGLYEQYF
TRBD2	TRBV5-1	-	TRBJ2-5	TGCGCCAGCAGCTTAGGGTCCGGGACTAGCCAAGAGACCCAGTACTTC	CASSLGSGTSQETQYF
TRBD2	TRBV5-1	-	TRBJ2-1	TGCGCCTGCAGCCAAGTGAAGCGGGGCTCCCGTGGGGAGCAGTTCTTC	CACSQVKRGSRGEQFF
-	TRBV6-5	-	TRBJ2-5	TGTGCCAGCAACGGGGGGCACCAAGAGACCCAGTACTTC	CASNGGHQETQYF
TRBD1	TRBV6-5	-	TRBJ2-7	TGTGCCAGCAGTTACTCGCCCGGCATAGGGGGCGACGAGCAGTACTTC	CASSYSPGIGGDEQYF